This T cell receptor beta chain was captured in a study of blood T cell repertoires in COVID-19. The junction had 5 bases not matched to a gene; V was cut back by 3 bases and J by 5 bases. The length of the CDR3 is 15 residues. From germline, CDR1 is SGHNT and CDR2 YYREEE (reference sequence). The method was immunoSEQ multiplex PCR; TCRdb's version includes in-frame clones alone and lacks a portion of them. In the table there are 250,000 or so clones, approximately 84% of which are singletons. The sequencing input was PBMCs or T cells enriched from blood (not recorded which). This sequence was found in a woman aged 45-60 years who had been exposed to COVID-19. The chain joins TRBV5-4 to TRBJ1-6, with 7 bases matching TRBD1. The chain's CDR3 is CASSSGTANNSPLHF. The CDR3 DNA sequence: TGTGCCAGCAGCTCCGGGACAGCGAATAATTCACCCCTCCACTTT.